The TCR beta chain under discussion was sequenced for a study of blood T cell repertoires in COVID-19. About the research overall: Sites in the United States, Italy and Spain provided acute and convalescent COVID-19 samples. PBMCs, B-cell-depleted T cells, or T cells were the source of the cDNA or gDNA that made up the material.

In the source study's methods: Amplification from reference gene primers served as the basis for estimated nucleated cell counts. Generated by immunoSEQ multiplex PCR, the TCRdb table keeps only in-frame clones and is missing some. V, J and clone size are taken as reported in that table, and D and trimming were inferred from the DNA itself. The table shows about 260,000 clones, with about 88% occurring only once. Germline V gene lookup returns CDR1 GTSNPN and CDR2 SVGIG (reference sequence). This CDR3 spans 14 amino acids. Trimming shortened V by 4 bases and J by 10 bases, and 22 bases separated the two germline ends.

The receptor was isolated from a man aged 25 to 40 with active or convalescent COVID-19. Sequencing input: peripheral blood. The chain joins TRBV30 to TRBJ1-1; D perhaps matches TRBD1 (6 bases). CDR3 nucleotide sequence: TGTGCCTGGATTTCAATTAGGGGGGGCTTGGGAGCTTTCTTT. This translates into CAWISIRGGLGAFF.